This T cell receptor beta chain appears in the sequencing data of a study of T cell repertoires in cytomegalovirus infection. Regarding the study as a whole: Frequencies of public TCR beta families were cumulated, and this identified carriers of CMV plus the relevant HLA.

MiXCR was run by TCRdb on the reads, yielding one entry per CDR3 protein. The sample shows over 250,000 distinct CDR3 sequences, 20% to 25% of them seen only once. A note on this clonotype: Antigen unknown.

Here the sequenced sample was cultured PBMCs, taken from culture after CMV antigen stimulation. The sequence came from a human donor in good health (CMV status not recorded). Some clones in this sample may be carry-over from other donors' samples.

In DNA form, the CDR3 reads TGTGCCAGCAGCCATCCGACTGATAGCGGCCTGACTAGCACAGATACGCAGTATTTT. Residues: CASSHPTDSGLTSTDTQYF. This chain connects TRBV5-3 to TRBJ2-3; TRBD2 might be the D (6 bases). TRBV5-3 is an ORF for which the function is uncertain. V was trimmed by 8 bases and J by 0 bases, leaving 28 bases between them. The CDR3 loop spans 19 amino acids.